Below are 20 T cell receptor beta chains sequenced from a single sample in a study of blood T cell repertoires in COVID-19. Clones were read by immunoSEQ multiplex PCR, and TCRdb kept only the in-frame ones, dropping some. The data contain around 140,000 clones, more than 60% of them singletons. Material: peripheral blood. The receptors shown here come from a woman in her 70s with acute or convalescent COVID-19.

The CDR3 spells CASSYTRLAAGEQYF. CDR3 coding DNA: TGTGCCAGCAGTTACACCCGACTAGCGGCGGGGGAGCAGTACTTC. This chain connects TRBV6-5 to TRBJ2-7; TRBD2 aligns across 9 bases. The germline V gene has CDR1 MNHEY and CDR2 SVGAGI. The length of the CDR3 is 15 residues. Unmatched junction bases numbered 9, after V lost 2 bases and J lost 7 bases.

This chain joins TRBV9 and TRBJ2-7; 7 nucleotides agree with TRBD2. Trimming removed 0 bases from V and 5 bases from J; junction bases left unmatched: 8. The germline gives CDR1 SGDLS, CDR2 YYNGEE. This CDR3 comprises 15 residues. The CDR3 region is CASSVGAGAYHEQYF. For the CDR3, the DNA is TGTGCCAGCAGCGTAGGGGCGGGAGCCTACCACGAGCAGTACTTC. Full variable domain (rest looked up from reference TRBV9 and TRBJ2-7): DSGVTQTPKHLITATGQRVTLRCSPRSGDLSVYWYQQSLDQGLQFLIQYYNGEERAKGNILERFSAQQFPDLHSELNLSSLELGDSALYFCASSVGAGAYHEQYFGPGTRLTVT.

The chain employs TRBV7-6 and TRBJ2-1; 11 bases fit TRBD2. Germline CDR1 reads SGHVS; CDR2 reads FNYEAQ. V was clipped by 0 bases and J by 9 bases; unmatched bases: 13. There are 18 residues in the CDR3. The CDR3 bases are TGTGCCAGCAGCTTAGCGAGACTAGCGGGGCCCATTTGGGGTGAGCAGTTCTTC. This codes for CASSLARLAGPIWGEQFF.

This clone showed up just once. CDR3 amino acids: CASSEGGRGNSPLHF. CDR3 bases: TGTGCCAGCAGTGAAGGTGGCAGGGGAAATTCACCCCTCCACTTT. The V and J genes are TRBV2 and TRBJ1-6; weak D call: TRBD1 (6 bases). CDR3 length: 15 amino acids. V was pared by 1 base and J by 7 bases, with 11 bases between. Germline CDR1 is SNHLY and CDR2 is FYNNEI.

J is TRBJ1-6 and V is TRBV3-1 (or the pseudogene TRBV3-2); TRBD1 agrees at 7 bases. The CDR3 extends over 15 amino acids. CDR1 is LGHDT and CDR2 is YNNKEL in the germline V gene (reference sequence). Germline trimming cut 4 bases from V and 5 bases from J; bases unmatched to any gene: 5. CDR3 sequence: CASSPYRGDNSPLHF. DNA of the CDR3: TGTGCCAGCAGCCCCTACAGGGGCGATAATTCACCCCTCCACTTT.

The V gene is TRBV27, the J gene TRBJ1-4, with 9 bases aligning to TRBD1. Germline trimming cut 6 bases from V and 4 bases from J; bases unmatched to any gene: 6. This CDR3 has 15 amino acids. CDR1 and CDR2 from the germline V gene are MNHEY and SMNVEV (reference sequence). The CDR3 reads CASRRTGAFNEKLFF. As DNA, the CDR3 is TGTGCCAGCAGGAGGACAGGGGCCTTTAATGAAAAACTGTTTTTT.

The J gene is TRBJ1-4, the V gene TRBV7-2; 9 bases line up with TRBD1. The CDR3 contains 14 residues. With 5 bases clipped from V and 7 bases from J, the junction kept 5 bases outside the gene matches. The germline V gene has CDR1 SGHTA and CDR2 FQGNSA. CDR3 loop: CASSEGQGPEKLFF. The DNA for the CDR3 is TGTGCCAGCAGCGAGGGACAGGGCCCTGAAAAACTGTTTTTT.

Only a few counts were recorded for this clone. CDR3 in amino acids: CASSPARSYEQYF. In DNA form, the CDR3 reads TGCGCCAGCAGCCCAGCGAGATCCTACGAGCAGTACTTC. The rearrangement links TRBV5-1 to TRBJ2-7; D gene uncertain. Germline CDR1 and CDR2: SGHRS and YFSETQ. CDR3 length: 13 amino acids. Trimming took off 4 bases at V and 1 base at J, with 9 bases between the two ends.

This clone turned up a few times. The chain carries TRBV10-3 and TRBJ1-6; 8 bases map to TRBD1. CDR1 is ENHRY, CDR2 SYGVKD, per germline. The CDR3 has 16 residues. The ends lost 0 bases at V and 7 bases at J; junction bases unmatched: 5. DNA for the CDR3: TGTGCCATCAGTGAGTCGGGCAGGGGGCAAAATTCACCCCTCCACTTT. Translated: CAISESGRGQNSPLHF.

V and J are TRBV7-9 and TRBJ2-3; D is undetermined. The CDR3 runs to 12 residues. Trimming removed 5 bases at V and 3 bases at J, with 6 bases between. CDR1 is SEHNR and CDR2 is FQNEAQ in the germline V gene (reference sequence). DNA for the CDR3: TGTGCCAGCAGCCCCCGTACAGATACGCAGTATTTT. Encoded protein: CASSPRTDTQYF.

The rearrangement joins TRBV3-1 (or the pseudogene TRBV3-2) to TRBJ2-4, with D possibly being TRBD1 (7 bases). Germline values: CDR1 LGHDT, CDR2 YNNKEL (reference sequence). The CDR3 spans 14 residues. V dropped 4 bases and J dropped 3 bases, with 10 bases sitting between them. DNA for the CDR3: TGTGCCAGCAGCCCCAGGGGGGTCAAAAACATTCAGTACTTC. Protein: CASSPRGVKNIQYF.

This clone was found a few times. The chain is built from TRBV5-1 and TRBJ2-7; no reliable D call. The CDR3 consists of 13 residues. Deletions cut 0 bases from V and 3 bases from J, with 7 bases between. Germline CDR1 reads SGHRS; CDR2 reads YFSETQ. CDR3 residues: CASSLVSSYEQYF. The DNA for the CDR3 is TGCGCCAGCAGCTTGGTGTCTAGCTACGAGCAGTACTTC.

The J gene is TRBJ2-7, the V gene TRBV6-2 or TRBV6-3, with a tentative D call TRBD1 (6 bases). Germline-derived CDR1 and CDR2 are MNHEY and SVGEGT. Trimming took 5 bases from V and 0 from J, leaving 14 bases between them. This CDR3 spans 15 amino acids. CDR3: CASSQQGTFSYEQYF. DNA for the CDR3: TGTGCCAGCAGTCAGCAGGGGACCTTCTCCTACGAGCAGTACTTC.

The rearrangement joins TRBV19 to TRBJ1-4; D gene unclear. V was shortened by 10 bases and J by 0 bases, with 12 bases between the two germline ends. Per germline, CDR1 LNHDA and CDR2 SQIVND (reference sequence). The CDR3 has 14 amino acids. CDR3 sequence reads: CATSLYATNEKLFF. The CDR3 nucleotides read TGTGCCACCTCCCTATACGCAACTAATGAAAAACTGTTTTTT. The complete variable domain, with remaining parts taken from reference TRBV19 and TRBJ1-4, reads DGGITQSPKYLFRKEGQNVTLSCEQNLNHDAMYWYRQDPGQGLRLIYYSQIVNDFQKGDIAEGYSVSREKKESFPLTVTSAQKNPTAFYLCATSLYATNEKLFFGSGTQLSVL.

As to this clone: One junction end disagrees with the germline gene, perhaps due to a read error. V and J are TRBV4-1 and TRBJ2-2, with 8 bases matching TRBD2. CDR3 length: 17 residues. Germline CDR1 MGHRA, CDR2 YSYEKL. The CDR3, as DNA: TGCGCCAGCAACCAAGAGCTGGGGGCGGGGGGCGCCGGGGAGCTGTTTTTT. Encoded protein: CASNQELGAGGAGELFF.

The V call is TRBV7-9, the J call TRBJ1-2; D is unresolved. This CDR3 region has 15 residues. Germline V gene lookup returns CDR1 SEHNR and CDR2 FQNEAQ (reference sequence). The V end was cut by 1 base, the J end by 1 base, with 10 bases between. As DNA, the CDR3 is TGTGCCAGCAGCTTAGGCATTGTCAGTAACTATGGCTACACCTTC. Its translation: CASSLGIVSNYGYTF. Complete variable domain (other parts from reference TRBV7-9 and TRBJ1-2): DTGVSQNPRHKITKRGQNVTFRCDPISEHNRLYWYRQTLGQGPEFLTYFQNEAQLEKSRLLSDRFSAERPKGSFSTLEIQRTEQGDSAMYLCASSLGIVSNYGYTFGSGTRLTVV.

Only a few counts were recorded for this clone. The chain recombines TRBV6-6 with TRBJ2-5; 7 bases line up with TRBD1. The CDR3 extends over 15 amino acids. J was trimmed by 5 bases and V by 2 bases; bases with no gene match: 8. Germline V gene sequence: CDR1 MNHNY, CDR2 SVGAGI (reference sequence). CDR3 nucleotides: TGTGCCAGCAGTTACGAGGGGGCAAGTAAGGAGACCCAGTACTTC. It is translated as CASSYEGASKETQYF.

The chain uses TRBV6-4 and TRBJ2-7; D is undetermined. V lost 1 base and J 5 bases, leaving 12 bases between the germline ends. CDR3 length: 14 residues. CDR1 and CDR2 from the germline V gene are MRHNA and SNTAGT. DNA for the CDR3: TGTGCCAGCAGTGACTATGACTGTTTCCACGAGCAGTACTTC. This sequence encodes CASSDYDCFHEQYF.

The J gene is TRBJ1-2, the V gene TRBV19; no clear D gene. The germline CDR1 and CDR2 sequences are LNHDA and SQIVND (reference sequence). The CDR3 length is 15 residues. V was pared by 0 bases and J by 5 bases, with 13 bases between. The CDR3: CASSIENSGGYGYTF. CDR3 DNA sequence: TGTGCCAGTAGTATAGAAAACAGTGGCGGGTATGGCTACACCTTC.

The rearrangement joins TRBV7-7 to TRBJ2-5, with TRBD1 matching 11 bases. The V and J ends lost 5 bases and 5 bases, in that order; junction bases with no gene match: 13. Per the germline V gene, CDR1 is SSHAT and CDR2 is FNYEAQ (reference sequence). CDR3 length: 17 amino acids. This CDR3 reads CASSPRGTGGLQETQYF. In nucleotides, the CDR3 is TGTGCCAGCAGCCCAAGGGGGACAGGGGGTTTGCAGGAGACCCAGTACTTC.